Below are 2 T cell receptor beta chains sequenced from a single sample in a study of T cells after yellow fever vaccination. TCRdb re-called the 5' RACE reads with MiXCR, one entry per CDR3 protein. The table records some 600,000 distinct CDR3 sequences, 9% to 15% of them present only once. The sequencing used PBMCs, collected on the day of the yellow fever booster vaccination. The source of these receptors is a man in his thirties or forties who received the YFV17D yellow fever vaccine.

This chain joins TRBV7-2 and TRBJ2-1, with D uncertain. Trimming stripped 5 bases from V and 9 bases from J, with 11 bases between. The CDR3 is made up of 12 amino acids. Germline values: CDR1 SGHTA, CDR2 FQGNSA. The CDR3 spells CASSALVGEQFF. Here the CDR3 DNA reads TGTGCCAGCAGCGCCTTAGTGGGTGAGCAGTTCTTC.

This clonotype was counted at least ten times. The junction departs from germline at one end; a sequencing error may be responsible. The CDR3, as DNA: TGCGCCAGCAGCCTTGTGAACCCCGGGGAGCTGTTTTTT. Its protein is CASSLVNPGELFF. The rearrangement joins TRBV4-1 to TRBJ2-2; D remains unclear. The CDR3 runs 13 residues. Germline CDR1 reads MGHRA; CDR2 reads YSYEKL.